Below are 17 T cell receptor beta chains sequenced from a single sample in a study of cytomegalovirus exposure and HLA in healthy donors. The primer mix had 60 Vbeta and 13 Jbeta primers. The table came from immunoSEQ multiplex PCR; TCRdb's copy has only in-frame clones and leaves some out. Of roughly 100,000 clones listed, around 70% are singletons. Sequenced input: PBMCs. The receptors here all came from a man aged 35-49 years in good health and CMV-seronegative.

The chain employs TRBV29-1 and TRBJ2-3; TRBD2 might be the D (6 bases). This CDR3 has 13 amino acids. The V gene's germline CDR1 is SQVTM and CDR2 ANQGSEA. Trimming stripped 7 bases from V and 1 base from J, with 12 bases between. The CDR3 loop is CSGSGGGTDTQYF. CDR3 DNA sequence: TGCAGCGGCTCTGGAGGGGGCACAGATACGCAGTATTTT.

As regards this clone: The sample carries other DNA sequences with the same CDR3. The gene calls are TRBV7-6 and TRBJ1-1; 8 nucleotides match TRBD1. J lost 1 base, V lost 2 bases, and 3 bases had no gene match. CDR3 size: 15 residues. Germline values: CDR1 SGHVS, CDR2 FNYEAQ. CDR3 residues: CASSLSGTGNTEAFF. Here the CDR3 DNA reads TGTGCCAGCAGCTTAAGCGGGACAGGGAACACTGAAGCTTTCTTT.

The genes are TRBV19 and TRBJ1-2, with 8 nucleotides matching TRBD1. This CDR3 is 14 amino acids long. Germline CDR1 LNHDA, CDR2 SQIVND (reference sequence). J was trimmed by 5 bases and V by 5 bases; bases with no gene match: 7. CDR3 nucleotides: TGTGCCAGTAGTTTCGGACAGGGTGGTTATGGCTACACCTTC. This translates into CASSFGQGGYGYTF.

V usage is TRBV5-1 and J usage is TRBJ2-5; D is unresolved. The CDR3 length is 14 residues. V was shortened by 0 bases and J by 2 bases, with 8 bases between the two germline ends. CDR1 and CDR2 from the germline V gene are SGHRS and YFSETQ. In nucleotides, the CDR3 is TGCGCCAGCAGCTTGGCCGGAGATCAAGAGACCCAGTACTTC. Its translation is CASSLAGDQETQYF. Full variable domain (rest looked up from reference TRBV5-1 and TRBJ2-5): KAGVTQTPRYLIKTRGQQVTLSCSPISGHRSVSWYQQTPGQGLQFLFEYFSETQRNKGNFPGRFSGRQFSNSRSEMNVSTLELGDSALYLCASSLAGDQETQYFGPGTRLLVL.

This sequence joins TRBV10-3 and TRBJ1-5, with D possibly being TRBD1 (5 bases). The CDR3 totals 14 residues. The germline gives CDR1 ENHRY, CDR2 SYGVKD. The V end lost 0 bases, the J end lost 7 bases, and 10 bases lay between the germline ends. The CDR3 coding sequence is TGTGCCATCAGTGAGTCAAGGCAGGGCCAGCCCCAGCATTTT. It codes for CAISESRQGQPQHF.

J is TRBJ1-5 and V is TRBV4-3; tentatively, D is TRBD1 (6 bases). The CDR3 spans 15 residues. With 3 bases removed from V and 3 bases from J, the gap between germline ends came to 12 bases. Germline V CDR1 and CDR2: LGHNA, YSLEER. CDR3 sequence reads: CASSQTGTPNQPQHF. CDR3 in DNA: TGCGCCAGCAGCCAGACCGGGACACCCAATCAGCCCCAGCATTTT.

There are a few counts of this clone. V usage is TRBV10-1 and J usage is TRBJ1-1; 9 bases match TRBD1. The CDR3 length is 14 residues. J lost 6 bases, V lost 3 bases, and 5 bases had no gene match. Germline V lookup: CDR1 WNHNN, CDR2 SYGVQD (reference sequence). The CDR3 reads CASSEGTGKAEAFF. CDR3 bases: TGCGCCAGCAGTGAAGGGACAGGGAAGGCTGAAGCTTTCTTT.

The sample holds a few counts of this clone. The CDR3 is CASSQPGLAGPQETQYF. The CDR3, as DNA: TGCGCCAGCAGCCAACCGGGTCTAGCGGGGCCGCAAGAGACCCAGTACTTC. This sequence joins TRBV4-1 and TRBJ2-5, with 9 bases aligning to TRBD2. V gave up 2 bases and J gave up 2 bases; unmatched junction bases: 9. The germline gives CDR1 MGHRA, CDR2 YSYEKL. The CDR3 length is 17 residues.

V is TRBV5-4 and J is TRBJ1-2; unclear D gene. Trimming removed 4 bases at V and 0 bases at J, with 10 bases between. The germline V gene has CDR1 SGHNT and CDR2 YYREEE (reference sequence). The CDR3 contains 14 residues. The CDR3 loop reads CASSLRSPNYGYTF. Here the CDR3 DNA reads TGTGCCAGCAGCCTCCGGTCCCCTAACTATGGCTACACCTTC. The full variable domain, rest sourced from reference TRBV5-4 and TRBJ1-2, is ETGVTQSPTHLIKTRGQQVTLRCSSQSGHNTVSWYQQALGQGPQFIFQYYREEENGRGNFPPRFSGLQFPNYSSELNVNALELDDSALYLCASSLRSPNYGYTFGSGTRLTVV.

This clone was seen more than once but under ten times. V is TRBV7-9 and J is TRBJ1-1, with D maybe TRBD1 (5 bases). V gave up 1 base and J gave up 0 bases, with 6 bases separating them. Germline assignment: CDR1 SEHNR and CDR2 FQNEAQ (reference sequence). The CDR3 loop spans 14 amino acids. The CDR3 DNA reads TGTGCCAGCAGCTTAGGGGGGGTGAACACTGAAGCTTTCTTT. Its protein is CASSLGGVNTEAFF.

CDR3 residues: CASSSWTSVTDTQYF. The CDR3 coding sequence is TGTGCCAGCAGTTCGTGGACTAGCGTCACAGATACGCAGTATTTT. V and J are TRBV5-4 and TRBJ2-3; 9 bases match TRBD2. Germline CDR1 reads SGHNT; CDR2 reads YYREEE (reference sequence). The V segment lost 5 bases and the J segment 2 bases; nucleotides outside the gene matches: 6. This CDR3 is 15 amino acids long.

The chain links TRBV6-5 to TRBJ2-3; 11 nucleotides align to TRBD2. CDR1 and CDR2 from the germline V gene are MNHEY and SVGAGI. The CDR3 has 15 amino acids. V was pared by 5 bases and J by 1 base, with 2 bases of the junction left unmatched. CDR3 nucleotide sequence: TGTGCCAGCAGTCAGGGACTAGCGGGCACAGATACGCAGTATTTT. Its translation is CASSQGLAGTDTQYF.

The chain combines TRBV4-2 with TRBJ2-7, with 9 bases fitting TRBD2. The germline V gene has CDR1 LGHNA and CDR2 YNFKEQ. V gave up 3 bases and J gave up 3 bases; unmatched junction bases: 3. CDR3 length: 14 amino acids. This CDR3 is CASSQGLADYEQYF. Written as DNA, the CDR3 is TGTGCCAGCAGCCAGGGACTAGCAGACTACGAGCAGTACTTC.

This clone was seen more than once but under ten times. This chain connects TRBV12-5 to TRBJ2-6, with a possible D match to TRBD1 (5 bases). V gave up 1 base and J gave up 3 bases, with 10 bases separating them. Germline CDR1 LGHNT, CDR2 FRNRAP. This CDR3 has 16 amino acids. The CDR3 DNA reads as TGTGCTAGTGGTTTGGCCTCAGGGTTTGGGGCCAACGTCCTGACTTTC. Its protein is CASGLASGFGANVLTF.

This rearrangement joins TRBV29-1 to TRBJ2-3; 10 nucleotides line up with TRBD1. This CDR3 has 13 amino acids. Germline V gives CDR1 SQVTM, CDR2 ANQGSEA. V was clipped by 7 bases and J by 3 bases; unmatched bases: 4. The CDR3 region has the DNA TGCAGCGGCCGGACAGGGGGGACAGATACGCAGTATTTT. Translating it yields CSGRTGGTDTQYF.

V is TRBV6-1 and J is TRBJ2-3, with TRBD2 matching over 13 bases. Germline CDR1 MNHNS, CDR2 SASEGT. V gave up 6 bases and J gave up 4 bases; unmatched junction bases: 4. The CDR3 extends over 15 amino acids. Here the CDR3 DNA reads TGTGCCAGCAGGACTAGCGGGGGGCCTGCAGATACGCAGTATTTT. Its translation: CASRTSGGPADTQYF.

The chain recombines TRBV4-1 with TRBJ2-5, with 9 positions matching TRBD2. Germline trimming cut 0 bases from V and 6 bases from J; bases unmatched to any gene: 11. The CDR3 is 17 residues long. Germline loops: CDR1 MGHRA, CDR2 YSYEKL. CDR3 loop: CASSQERVAGAAKTQYF. For the CDR3, the DNA is TGCGCCAGCAGCCAAGAACGGGTAGCGGGGGCTGCGAAGACCCAGTACTTC.